The 3 T cell receptor beta chains in this list originate from one sample, sequenced in a study of PD-L1 blockade in urothelial cancer. Time point denoted: pretreatment peripheral blood. The assay was immunoSEQ multiplex PCR, and TCRdb's table has in-frame clones only and misses some. The profile shows some 71,000 clones, around four fifths of them singletons. The sample here was PBMCs, taken around atezolizumab (anti-PD-L1) treatment. Receptor source: a man aged 40-55 years with urothelial cancer.

V usage is TRBV5-6 and J usage is TRBJ2-3, with D uncertain. The CDR3 has 13 residues. V lost 3 bases to trimming and J lost 2 bases, with 7 bases between them. Germline CDR1 reads SGHDT; CDR2 reads YYEEEE. CDR3 residues: CASSSLVTDTQYF. CDR3 DNA sequence: TGTGCCAGCAGCTCGTTAGTCACAGATACGCAGTATTTT. Filled out from reference TRBV5-6 and TRBJ2-3, the complete variable domain reads DAGVTQSPTHLIKTRGQQVTLRCSPKSGHDTVSWYQQALGQGPQFIFQYYEEEERQRGNFPDRFSGHQFPNYSSELNVNALLLGDSALYLCASSSLVTDTQYFGPGTRLTVL.

This clone was seen a single time. V and J are TRBV11-2 and TRBJ2-1; 12 bases match TRBD2. The V gene's germline CDR1 is SGHAT and CDR2 FQNNGV. Trimming at V came to 3 bases and at J to 4 bases, leaving 4 bases not matched to a gene. The CDR3 loop spans 16 amino acids. The CDR3 DNA reads TGTGCCAGCAGCTTCAGACTAGCGGGAGAATACAATGAGCAGTTCTTC. Protein sequence: CASSFRLAGEYNEQFF.

The chain has TRBV29-1 and TRBJ2-3; 14 bases fit TRBD2. The V gene end was trimmed by 2 bases and the J gene end by 0 bases; junction bases not matched to a gene: 7. CDR1 SQVTM and CDR2 ANQGSEA come from the germline V gene. The CDR3 is 18 residues long. The CDR3 loop is CSVERGTSGSGSTDTQYF. The CDR3 DNA follows: TGCAGCGTTGAAAGGGGGACTAGCGGGAGTGGCAGCACAGATACGCAGTATTTT.